Listed below are T cell receptor beta chains from one sample, sequenced in a study of shared clonotypes between healthy human individuals. Clones were sequenced by immunoSEQ multiplex PCR, and TCRdb holds only the in-frame ones, with some missing. The table shows a few million clones, with roughly 95% occurring only once. The material sequenced was naive CD4+ T cells sorted from blood. The receptors were sampled from a man younger than 35 in good health. Both conserved end residues are part of each CDR3. D genes are given only for firm matches. Clone sizes are given selectively: once, few, many, or a class where the clone is expanded.

once,TRBJ1-2,.,TRBV28,CASSLVVRIDGYTF,TGTGCCAGCAGTTTGGTCGTCCGAATCGATGGCTACACCTTC
.,TRBJ1-3,.,TRBV5-4,CASSLGQGGGNTIYF,TGTGCCAGCAGCTTGGGTCAGGGAGGCGGAAACACCATATATTTT
.,TRBJ2-7,TRBD2,TRBV5-6,CASRTSGRGAYEQYF,TGTGCCAGCAGAACTAGCGGGAGAGGTGCCTACGAGCAGTACTTC
.,TRBJ2-5,TRBD1,TRBV7-9,CASSSGQPRETQYF,TGTGCCAGCAGCTCGGGACAGCCTCGGGAGACCCAGTACTTC
.,TRBJ2-7,TRBD1,TRBV19,CASSSPGQGANEQYF,TGTGCCAGTAGTTCACCGGGACAGGGGGCCAACGAGCAGTACTTC
once,TRBJ2-1,.,TRBV5-1,CASSLGRGRNEQFF,TGCGCCAGCAGCTTGGGGAGGGGGCGAAATGAGCAGTTCTTC
.,TRBJ1-1,TRBD1,TRBV5-1,CASSPSSSGTGSVTEAFF,TGCGCCAGCAGCCCCAGCAGTTCAGGGACAGGGTCTGTCACTGAAGCTTTCTTT
.,TRBJ2-5,TRBD2,TRBV5-1,CASSPGTSGGTQYF,TGCGCCAGCAGCCCCGGGACTAGCGGGGGTACCCAGTACTTC
.,TRBJ1-1,.,TRBV6-5,CASSPNDRYTEAFF,TGTGCCAGCAGCCCTAATGACAGGTACACTGAAGCTTTCTTT
.,TRBJ1-1,.,TRBV5-6,CASSLGWVRMNTEAFF,TGTGCCAGCAGCTTGGGGTGGGTTCGTATGAACACTGAAGCTTTCTTT
.,TRBJ1-4,.,TRBV15,CATSRAPLQGFLEKLFF,TGTGCCACCAGCAGAGCCCCCCTGCAGGGGTTTCTTGAAAAACTGTTTTTT
.,TRBJ2-7,TRBD1,TRBV6-6,CASSYTDRAPYEQYF,TGTGCCAGCAGTTACACGGACAGGGCCCCCTACGAGCAGTACTTC
.,TRBJ1-5,TRBD1,TRBV28,CASSSTGDNQPQHF,TGTGCCAGCAGTTCGACAGGGGACAATCAGCCCCAGCATTTT
.,TRBJ2-7,TRBD2,TRBV7-9,CASSLAGGSEQYF,TGTGCCAGCAGCTTAGCGGGGGGGAGCGAGCAGTACTTC
.,TRBJ2-1,TRBD2,TRBV6-5,CASRLAGVNEQFF,TGTGCCAGCAGATTAGCGGGAGTGAATGAGCAGTTCTTC
.,TRBJ2-3,TRBD2,TRBV10-3,CAISTSGGANTQYF,TGTGCCATCAGTACTAGCGGGGGGGCGAATACGCAGTATTTT
.,TRBJ1-2,.,TRBV30,CAWSVTSYGYTF,TGTGCCTGGAGTGTGACAAGCTATGGCTACACCTTC
.,TRBJ1-1,.,TRBV19,CASASWAGRNTEAFF,TGTGCCAGCGCATCTTGGGCAGGGAGGAACACTGAAGCTTTCTTT
.,TRBJ2-1,.,TRBV5-6,CASRPLASDNEQFF,TGTGCCAGCAGGCCCCTCGCCAGCGACAATGAGCAGTTCTTC
.,TRBJ2-3,TRBD1,TRBV7-2,CASSLWTGNTDTQYF,TGTGCCAGCAGCTTATGGACAGGGAACACAGATACGCAGTATTTT
.,TRBJ2-1,TRBD2,TRBV19,CASSVLLPSGVYNEQFF,TGTGCCAGTAGTGTACTCCTCCCTAGCGGGGTATACAATGAGCAGTTCTTC
once,TRBJ2-4,.,TRBV6-1,CASSEQSKNIQYF,TGTGCCAGCAGCGAACAGTCCAAAAACATTCAGTACTTC
.,TRBJ2-1,TRBD1,TRBV11-2,CASSLAGQSNYNEQFF,TGTGCCAGCAGCTTAGCGGGACAGAGCAACTACAATGAGCAGTTCTTC
.,TRBJ2-6,TRBD1,TRBV7-2,CASSQTGTGANVLTF,TGTGCCAGCAGCCAGACAGGGACTGGGGCCAACGTCCTGACTTTC
.,TRBJ2-7,.,TRBV6-5,CASSYSTQAGEQYF,TGTGCCAGCAGTTACTCGACCCAGGCTGGAGAGCAGTACTTC
.,TRBJ2-2,.,TRBV11-2,CASSSPRGWGELFF,TGTGCCAGCAGCTCCCCCCGGGGGTGGGGGGAGCTGTTTTTT
once,TRBJ2-1,.,TRBV5-1,CASSLELVRREQFF,TGCGCCAGCAGCTTGGAGTTAGTCCGGCGTGAGCAGTTCTTC
.,TRBJ2-2,.,TRBV10-3,CAISEFDTGELFF,TGTGCCATCAGTGAGTTTGACACCGGGGAGCTGTTTTTT
once,TRBJ1-1,.,TRBV19,CASSIWTVSLNTEAFF,TGTGCCAGTAGTATCTGGACCGTCAGTCTGAACACTGAAGCTTTCTTT
.,TRBJ2-3,.,TRBV2,CASSESLLITGNTQYF,TGTGCCAGCAGTGAATCTCTCCTTATTACGGGGAATACGCAGTATTTT
.,TRBJ2-3,TRBD2,TRBV7-2,CASSSGLAGGTDTQYF,TGTGCCAGCAGCTCTGGACTAGCGGGTGGGACAGATACGCAGTATTTT
.,TRBJ1-6,.,TRBV13,CASSRPRVNSYYSYNSPLHF,TGTGCCAGCAGCCGCCCGCGGGTAAACTCATACTACTCCTATAATTCACCCCTCCACTTT
.,TRBJ2-3,TRBD1,TRBV5-4,CASSGGGTGQSERKYF,TGTGCCAGCAGCGGGGGTGGGACAGGGCAATCCGAACGCAAGTATTTT
.,TRBJ2-2,TRBD2,TRBV9,CASRGGRYTGELFF,TGTGCCAGCAGGGGAGGGAGATACACCGGGGAGCTGTTTTTT
.,TRBJ1-6,.,TRBV7-9,CASSLEGRGNSPLHF,TGTGCCAGCAGCTTAGAGGGCAGGGGAAATTCACCCCTCCACTTT
.,TRBJ2-7,.,TRBV5-4,CASSLEISETYEQYF,TGTGCCAGCAGCTTGGAAATATCGGAGACCTACGAGCAGTACTTC
.,TRBJ1-1,TRBD1,TRBV5-1,CASSLGGQRKLNTEAFF,TGCGCCAGCAGCTTGGGGGGACAGAGAAAGTTGAACACTGAAGCTTTCTTT
.,TRBJ1-4,TRBD1,TRBV23-1,CASSPHSRGRGKLFF,TGCGCCAGCAGTCCCCACTCAAGGGGGCGGGGAAAACTGTTTTTT
.,TRBJ1-5,.,TRBV6-5,CASSSQGFQPQHF,TGTGCCAGCAGTTCTCAGGGTTTTCAGCCCCAGCATTTT
.,TRBJ2-5,.,TRBV7-9,CASSLGWAETQYF,TGTGCCAGCAGCCTCGGGTGGGCGGAGACCCAGTACTTC
.,TRBJ1-6,.,TRBV30,CAWRRRPGNSPLHF,TGTGCCTGGCGTCGACGGCCGGGTAATTCACCCCTCCACTTT
.,TRBJ1-2,.,TRBV28,CASSTKGLANYGYTF,TGTGCCAGCAGTACAAAGGGGCTAGCTAACTATGGCTACACCTTC
.,TRBJ1-6,TRBD1,TRBV28,CASSTGVWDSPLHF,TGTGCCAGCAGCACAGGGGTTTGGGATTCACCCCTCCACTTT
once,TRBJ1-2,.,TRBV2,CASSEGTSVGYTF,TGTGCCAGCAGTGAAGGCACGTCTGTCGGCTACACCTTC
.,TRBJ2-1,TRBD2,TRBV11-2,CASSLVVSGGFYNEQFF,TGTGCCAGCAGCTTAGTCGTTAGCGGGGGGTTCTACAATGAGCAGTTCTTC
.,TRBJ1-1,.,TRBV6-6,CASSSPLLSSSTEAFF,TGTGCCAGCAGTTCCCCCCTACTGTCCTCGAGCACTGAAGCTTTCTTT
.,TRBJ1-1,TRBD1,TRBV25-1,CASRPRQGWSPEAFF,TGTGCCAGCAGACCACGACAGGGGTGGAGCCCTGAAGCTTTCTTT
.,TRBJ2-1,TRBD2,TRBV5-6,CASSLGGRASYNEQFF,TGTGCCAGCAGCTTGGGCGGGAGGGCCTCCTACAATGAGCAGTTCTTC
.,TRBJ2-7,.,TRBV29-1,CSGGTAEEQYF,TGCAGCGGGGGGACGGCAGAAGAGCAGTACTTC
.,TRBJ2-5,.,TRBV2,CASNKGQWETQYF,TGTGCCAGCAACAAGGGGCAGTGGGAGACCCAGTACTTC
.,TRBJ2-3,TRBD1,TRBV2,CASSGGQEDTQYF,TGTGCCAGCAGTGGGGGACAGGAGGATACGCAGTATTTT
.,TRBJ2-3,TRBD2,TRBV4-3,CASSLRDPRTSGPVTDTQYF,TGCGCCAGCAGTCTCCGGGACCCCCGGACTAGCGGGCCCGTGACAGATACGCAGTATTTT
.,TRBJ1-3,TRBD1,TRBV4-1,CASSRTGDNSGNTIYF,TGCGCCAGCAGTCGGACAGGGGATAACTCTGGAAACACCATATATTTT
once,TRBJ1-2,.,TRBV28,CASKRGQGYGYTF,TGTGCCAGCAAGCGGGGGCAGGGCTATGGCTACACCTTC
.,TRBJ1-2,.,TRBV2,CASSEGPPTIYGYTF,TGTGCCAGCAGTGAGGGTCCTCCAACTATCTATGGCTACACCTTC
.,TRBJ2-6,.,TRBV12-5,CASGTLPVANVLTF,TGTGCTAGTGGTACTCTACCGGTGGCCAACGTCCTGACTTTC
.,TRBJ1-4,.,TRBV4-2,CASSQDHGPNEKLFF,TGTGCCAGCAGCCAAGATCACGGGCCGAATGAAAAACTGTTTTTT
.,TRBJ2-2,.,TRBV5-1,CASSPLATGELFF,TGCGCCAGCAGCCCTCTAGCCACCGGGGAGCTGTTTTTT
.,TRBJ2-7,.,TRBV28,CASSTPGTGEQYF,TGTGCCAGCAGTACCCCTGGGACGGGCGAGCAGTACTTC